Below are 17 T cell receptor beta chains sequenced from a single sample in a study of cytomegalovirus exposure and HLA in healthy donors. The PCR employed 60 Vbeta primers together with 13 Jbeta primers. TCRdb keeps only in-frame clones here, not all; method: immunoSEQ multiplex PCR. Of roughly 100,000 clones listed, roughly 15% were seen once; the top ten hold around 0.86%. Sequenced input: PBMCs. The receptor set was obtained from a female donor in good health and CMV-seronegative.

This clone was seen a handful of times. The chain couples TRBV30 to TRBJ1-6; tentative D call: TRBD1 (6 bases). Trimming cost V 2 bases and J 5 bases, with 16 bases left between them. CDR1 GTSNPN and CDR2 SVGIG come from the germline V gene (reference sequence). This CDR3 has 16 amino acids. CDR3 nucleotides: TGTGCCTGGAGTCTAAATACAGGGATGGATAATTCACCCCTCCACTTT. This encodes CAWSLNTGMDNSPLHF.

Here the CDR3 DNA reads TGTGCCAGTAGTATAGTTGGCGGGGGGCAAGAGACCCAGTACTTC. Protein: CASSIVGGGQETQYF. The gene calls are TRBV19 and TRBJ2-5, with TRBD2 matching 8 bases. Trimming took 1 base from V and 2 from J; bases not matched to a gene: 3. CDR3 size: 15 residues. From germline, CDR1 is LNHDA and CDR2 SQIVND (reference sequence). Full variable domain (remainder filled in from reference TRBV19 and TRBJ2-5): DGGITQSPKYLFRKEGQNVTLSCEQNLNHDAMYWYRQDPGQGLRLIYYSQIVNDFQKGDIAEGYSVSREKKESFPLTVTSAQKNPTAFYLCASSIVGGGQETQYFGPGTRLLVL.

This clone was detected only a few times. The rearrangement uses TRBV2 and TRBJ1-4; TRBD1 aligns across 8 bases. The CDR3 sequence is 14 residues long. Trimming cost V 6 bases and J 8 bases; bases outside gene matches: 8. Germline V CDR1 and CDR2: SNHLY, FYNNEI. Written as DNA, the CDR3 is TGTGCCAGCAGCCTAGACAGGGGTAACGAAAAACTGTTTTTT. Translating it yields CASSLDRGNEKLFF.

The chain carries TRBV30 and TRBJ1-4, with TRBD1 matching over 8 bases. V gave up 2 bases and J gave up 5 bases; unmatched junction bases: 13. Germline CDR1 GTSNPN, CDR2 SVGIG (reference sequence). The CDR3 is 17 residues long. The CDR3 DNA reads as TGTGCCTGGAGTAAGGACAGGGCGGTTATCGCGAATGAAAAACTGTTTTTT. It specifies CAWSKDRAVIANEKLFF.

The chain combines TRBV28 with TRBJ2-1; a possible D gene is TRBD2 (6 bases). The CDR3 is 15 residues long. CDR1 is MDHEN, CDR2 SYDVKM, per germline. The ends were cut back, 5 bases at V and 7 bases at J, with 18 bases in the middle. This CDR3 is CASSPSGSLANEQFF. The CDR3 nucleotides read TGTGCCAGCAGTCCGTCCGGGAGTCTAGCGAATGAGCAGTTCTTC.

This clone was seen more than once but under ten times. The chain joins TRBV5-4 to TRBJ2-7, with TRBD2 matching over 7 bases. V shed 4 bases and J 0 bases; nucleotides not matched to a gene: 4. Germline CDR1 and CDR2: SGHNT and YYREEE (reference sequence). This CDR3 region has 14 residues. CDR3 region: CASSPGGYSYEQYF. Here the CDR3 DNA reads TGTGCCAGCAGCCCCGGGGGGTACTCCTACGAGCAGTACTTC.

A few counts support this clone. The chain couples TRBV12-5 to TRBJ2-2, with 7 bases aligning to TRBD1. CDR1 is LGHNT and CDR2 is FRNRAP in the germline V gene. CDR3 size: 17 residues. V lost 5 bases and J lost 2; bases outside the gene matches: 11. The CDR3 protein is CASGPRLQGPNTGELFF. The CDR3 DNA follows: TGTGCTAGTGGTCCGAGGCTACAGGGGCCAAACACCGGGGAGCTGTTTTTT.

This clone appeared a few times. This chain connects TRBV12-5 to TRBJ1-6; 7 nucleotides line up with TRBD1. Looked up from germline, CDR1 is LGHNT and CDR2 is FRNRAP. V trimming: 1 base; J trimming: 18 bases; junction bases outside the gene matches: 0. This CDR3 comprises 10 residues. CDR3 amino acids: CASGLGQGHF. The CDR3 coding sequence is TGTGCTAGTGGTTTGGGACAGGGCCACTTT.

This clone appeared a few times. The CDR3 region is CASSPTGVSEFF. In nucleotides, the CDR3 is TGTGCCAGCAGCCCAACCGGCGTTAGCGAGTTCTTC. This chain joins TRBV27 and TRBJ2-1, with a possible D match to TRBD2 (5 bases). The germline gives CDR1 MNHEY, CDR2 SMNVEV (reference sequence). The CDR3 totals 12 residues. V gave up 6 bases and J gave up 14 bases, with 17 bases separating them.

This clone has just a few counts. One end of the junction varies from germline; a read error may be responsible. The rearrangement joins TRBV11-2 to TRBJ2-5; TRBD2 matches 8 bases. The CDR3 has 17 residues. Germline V gives CDR1 SGHAT, CDR2 FQNNGV. CDR3 sequence reads: CASSLEASGPLWETQYF. The CDR3 DNA is TGTGCCAGCAGCCTAGAGGCTAGCGGGCCCTTATGGGAGACCCAGTACTTC.

The genes are TRBV30 and TRBJ2-1; tentative D call: TRBD2 (6 bases). The CDR3 runs 11 residues. Germline assignment: CDR1 GTSNPN and CDR2 SVGIG (reference sequence). V was trimmed by 2 bases and J by 10 bases, leaving 9 bases between them. DNA of the CDR3: TGTGCCTGGAGTCAGGGACTCGAGCAGTTCTTC. It yields the protein CAWSQGLEQFF.

The table lists this clone with a few counts. The sample carries other DNA sequences with the same CDR3. The V and J genes are TRBV2 and TRBJ2-1; possible D gene TRBD1, 5 bases. The V gene lost 6 bases and the J gene lost 3 bases, with 9 bases spanning the gap. The germline V gene encodes CDR1 SNHLY and CDR2 FYNNEI. This CDR3 has 13 residues. This chain's CDR3 is CASRRDSYNEQFF. CDR3 coding DNA: TGTGCCAGCAGGAGAGACAGCTACAATGAGCAGTTCTTC.

This clone was counted a few times. V gene TRBV28 combines with J gene TRBJ2-2, with a tentative D call TRBD1 (6 bases). Between the trimmed V and J ends, which lost 7 bases and 2 bases, there was a span of 14 bases. There are 15 residues in the CDR3. CDR1 MDHEN and CDR2 SYDVKM come from the germline V gene. In DNA form, the CDR3 reads TGTGCCAGCACCGGTTGGGGGCTAAACACCGGGGAGCTGTTTTTT. Protein sequence: CASTGWGLNTGELFF.

The gene calls are TRBV2 and TRBJ1-4; the match to TRBD1 covers 9 bases. Germline CDR1 is SNHLY and CDR2 is FYNNEI. The CDR3 consists of 13 residues. V shed 7 bases, J shed 6 bases, and the junction held 3 bases outside the gene matches. The CDR3 reads CASTGTGYEKLFF. CDR3 nucleotides: TGTGCCAGCACCGGGACAGGGTATGAAAAACTGTTTTTT.

The rearrangement links TRBV28 to TRBJ2-7, with 10 bases identical to TRBD2. This CDR3 contains 14 residues. The trim removed 8 bases at V and 5 bases at J, leaving 9 bases unmatched. Looked up from germline, CDR1 is MDHEN and CDR2 is SYDVKM. CDR3 residues: CASRRLAGDHEQYF. CDR3 bases: TGTGCCAGCCGTCGGCTAGCGGGAGACCACGAGCAGTACTTC.

This chain uses TRBV5-6 with TRBJ1-2, with 7 bases aligning to TRBD1. Germline loops: CDR1 SGHDT, CDR2 YYEEEE. This CDR3 comprises 14 residues. J was trimmed by 4 bases and V by 4 bases; bases with no gene match: 7. In nucleotides, the CDR3 is TGTGCCAGCAGCCATGAGGGACAGTTCTATGGCTACACCTTC. It specifies CASSHEGQFYGYTF.

The chain recombines TRBV5-4 with TRBJ2-5; perhaps TRBD1 as D (6 bases). The CDR3 contains 15 residues. Per germline, CDR1 SGHNT and CDR2 YYREEE (reference sequence). V lost 0 bases and J lost 0, with 9 bases in between. The DNA for the CDR3 is TGTGCCAGCAGCTTGGTTACAGGGTACCAAGAGACCCAGTACTTC. Protein: CASSLVTGYQETQYF.